This is a list of T cell receptor beta chains from one sample in a study of response to subunit inactivated influenza vaccine. TCRdb re-called the RT-PCR reads through MiXCR, storing one row per CDR3 protein. This sample yields over 150,000 distinct CDR3 sequences, of which about 10% are seen a single time; roughly 36% belongs to the top ten. The source material was CD8+ T cells sorted from PBMCs, sampled around 25 months after vaccination. These receptors all stem from a man between 50 and 69 years old who received an inactivated influenza vaccine. The CDR3 runs from the conserved cysteine through the conserved F or W.

J: TRBJ1-2
V: TRBV28
CDR3: CATLKPGQGSYGYTF

J: TRBJ2-1
V: TRBV12-3/TRBV12-4
CDR3: CASTTDQEQFF

J: TRBJ2-2
V: TRBV5-1
CDR3: CASSFPSGTGLNTGELFF

J: TRBJ1-1
V: TRBV7-2
CDR3: CASSLVVNAYTEAFF

J: TRBJ2-2
V: TRBV6-1
CDR3: CASSEVTTNTGELFF

J: TRBJ2-7
V: TRBV4-3
CDR3: CASSLRDGYYEQYF

J: TRBJ2-7
V: TRBV7-9
CDR3: CASSAPSTDRGNEQYF

J: TRBJ2-1
V: TRBV14
CDR3: CASSQAQGGWVYNEQFF

J: TRBJ2-7
V: TRBV29-1
CDR3: CSVETADRTYEQYF

J: TRBJ2-1
V: TRBV29-1
CDR3: CSVGSQGAYNEQFF

J: TRBJ2-1
V: TRBV12-3/TRBV12-4
CDR3: CASSFVRVDEQFF

J: TRBJ1-4
V: TRBV7-8
CDR3: CASSQGGSTNEKLFF

J: TRBJ2-1
V: TRBV4-2
CDR3: CASSQVGTGFYNEQFF

J: TRBJ1-1
V: TRBV12-3/TRBV12-4
CDR3: CASSPLGNTEAFF

J: TRBJ1-1
V: TRBV28
CDR3: CASSLFVVRGTEAFF

J: TRBJ2-5
V: TRBV27
CDR3: CASSSSSMLGTPQYF

J: TRBJ2-7
V: TRBV28
CDR3: CASSVTGTNSYEQYF

J: TRBJ2-5
V: TRBV4-2
CDR3: CASSQARGRMEETQYF

J: TRBJ2-2
V: TRBV4-1
CDR3: CASSQEGLAVGGELFF